The 15 T cell receptor beta chains listed next were all sequenced from one sample in a study of preoperative IRX-2 immunotherapy in early breast cancer. TCRdb keeps only in-frame clones here, not all; method: immunoSEQ multiplex PCR. Of 25,000 to 30,000 clones in the sample, 70% to 85% were seen once. Noted treatment: preoperative locoregional IRX-2 cytokine immunotherapy. This material was acquired from a patient treated with IRX-2 immunotherapy. The source is a human donor with breast cancer.

This sequence joins TRBV29-1 and TRBJ2-2; 7 nucleotides match TRBD2. CDR3 length: 15 residues. Germline V gene lookup returns CDR1 SQVTM and CDR2 ANQGSEA. V was pared by 4 bases and J by 3 bases, with 8 bases of the junction left unmatched. The CDR3 region has the DNA TGCAGCGTTGTAGGGCGACGGGAGGACACCGGGGAGCTGTTTTTT. This translates into CSVVGRREDTGELFF.

This rearrangement joins TRBV6-8 to TRBJ1-3; the D gene is possibly TRBD1 (5 bases). Trimming left V 8 bases short and J 0 bases short, with 14 bases between. CDR3 length: 15 residues. Germline CDR1 reads MNHGY; CDR2 reads SAAAGT. CDR3 amino acids: CASRGRAASGNTIYF. CDR3 DNA: TGTGCCAGCCGCGGCAGGGCGGCCTCTGGAAACACCATATATTTT.

This clone was counted only a few times. The rearrangement uses TRBV7-6 and TRBJ2-1, with D perhaps matching TRBD1 or TRBD2 (7 bases each). CDR3 length equals 16 residues. Germline V gene sequence: CDR1 SGHVS, CDR2 FNYEAQ. Trimming shortened V by 5 bases and J by 0 bases, and 14 bases separated the two germline ends. The CDR3 protein is CASSQGGASSYNEQFF. CDR3 DNA sequence: TGTGCCAGCAGCCAGGGGGGGGCGAGCTCCTACAATGAGCAGTTCTTC.

The chain is built from TRBV28 and TRBJ1-2; D uncertain. V shed 6 bases and J shed 4 bases, with 9 bases lying between them. CDR3 length equals 12 residues. Germline V lookup: CDR1 MDHEN, CDR2 SYDVKM. The CDR3 loop is CASSWRSYGYTF. In DNA form, the CDR3 reads TGTGCCAGCAGCTGGAGGAGCTATGGCTACACCTTC.

This sequence joins TRBV14 and TRBJ1-1, with D maybe TRBD1 (5 bases). CDR3 length: 16 amino acids. Germline CDR1 SGHDN, CDR2 FVKESK. Between the trimmed V and J ends, which lost 1 base and 1 base, there was a span of 13 bases. The CDR3 region is CASSQGGARPNTEAFF. In nucleotides, the CDR3 is TGTGCCAGCAGCCAAGGAGGGGCCCGGCCGAACACTGAAGCTTTCTTT.

This clone appeared a single time. This chain uses TRBV7-4 with TRBJ2-1, with a tentative D call TRBD2 (7 bases). Germline V gene data show CDR1 as SGHVT and CDR2 as SQSDAQ. V was pared by 1 base and J by 0 bases, with 13 bases between. The CDR3 spans 17 residues. The CDR3 reads CASSLVAGASSYNEQFF. Written as DNA, the CDR3 is TGTGCCAGCAGCTTAGTGGCGGGGGCCTCCTCCTACAATGAGCAGTTCTTC.

The J gene is TRBJ2-5, the V gene TRBV28; D uncertain. The CDR3 spans 14 residues. The germline CDR1 and CDR2 sequences are MDHEN and SYDVKM. V lost 5 bases and J 4 bases, leaving 14 bases between the germline ends. The CDR3 loop reads CASSMDPGRETQYF. In nucleotides, the CDR3 is TGTGCCAGCAGTATGGATCCCGGGCGAGAGACCCAGTACTTC.

This chain connects TRBV28 to TRBJ2-4, with D tentatively TRBD2 (6 bases). Trimming shortened V by 3 bases and J by 0 bases, and 18 bases separated the two germline ends. The CDR3 is made up of 18 amino acids. Per germline, CDR1 MDHEN and CDR2 SYDVKM. The CDR3 DNA sequence: TGTGCCAGCAGTTTCTCCCGCGGGACTCCCGTAGCCAAAAACATTCAGTACTTC. Protein sequence: CASSFSRGTPVAKNIQYF.

This clone was observed a few times. This chain joins TRBV29-1 and TRBJ1-1; 7 bases line up with TRBD1. Trimming took 4 bases from V and 5 from J; bases not matched to a gene: 13. Germline V lookup: CDR1 SQVTM, CDR2 ANQGSEA. The CDR3 runs 15 residues. The CDR3 loop reads CSVGGQSALWTEAFF. CDR3 in DNA: TGCAGCGTTGGGGGACAGTCGGCTTTGTGGACTGAAGCTTTCTTT.

The V and J genes are TRBV19 and TRBJ2-1; possible D gene TRBD2, 6 bases. Trimming left V 7 bases short and J 2 bases short, with 12 bases between. The germline CDR1 and CDR2 sequences are LNHDA and SQIVND (reference sequence). CDR3 length equals 14 residues. Here the CDR3 DNA reads TGTGCCAGTAACCGGGAGTTCACCTACAATGAGCAGTTCTTC. Translation: CASNREFTYNEQFF.

The chain joins TRBV1 to TRBJ1-5. TRBV1 is a pseudogene locus. This CDR3 region has 14 residues. The CDR3 sequence: CASSQDIGNQPQHF. DNA for the CDR3: TGCGCCAGCAGCCAAGATATTGGGAATCAGCCCCAGCATTTT.

A few counts support this clone. The V call is TRBV5-1, the J call TRBJ2-1, with a tentative D call TRBD2 (5 bases). This CDR3 spans 15 amino acids. Per the germline V gene, CDR1 is SGHRS and CDR2 is YFSETQ. V was pared by 0 bases and J by 3 bases, with 10 bases between. In DNA, the CDR3 is TGCGCCAGCAGCTTGGGAGGGCCCGTCTACAATGAGCAGTTCTTC. Translation gives CASSLGGPVYNEQFF.

This clone was picked up one time. The V call is TRBV10-3, the J call TRBJ1-4, with D maybe TRBD1 (5 bases). Germline lookup yields CDR1 ENHRY and CDR2 SYGVKD. The CDR3 has 14 residues. V shed 2 bases and J shed 8 bases, with 12 bases lying between them. This CDR3 is CAISERGSYEKLFF. In DNA form, the CDR3 reads TGTGCCATCAGTGAGAGGGGCAGCTACGAAAAACTGTTTTTT.

This chain joins TRBV6-8 and TRBJ1-3, with unresolved D. V was trimmed by 2 bases and J by 0 bases, leaving 8 bases between them. The germline V gene has CDR1 MNHGY and CDR2 SAAAGT. This CDR3 region has 15 residues. The DNA for the CDR3 is TGTGCCAGCAGTTACAATGAGCTCTCTGGAAACACCATATATTTT. It translates to CASSYNELSGNTIYF.

This clone was detected once. CDR3 region: CASSLVVSGRYEQYF. In nucleotides, the CDR3 is TGCGCCAGCAGCTTGGTCGTTTCAGGGAGGTACGAGCAGTACTTC. V gene TRBV5-1 combines with J gene TRBJ2-7; tentative D call: TRBD2 (6 bases). The CDR3 has 15 residues. Germline V gene lookup returns CDR1 SGHRS and CDR2 YFSETQ. V shed 0 bases and J shed 4 bases, with 14 bases lying between them.